One and the same sample provided the 14 T cell receptor beta chains below, sequenced in a study of tumor-infiltrating lymphocytes in primary liver carcinoma. Alongside blood RNA obtained from unsorted whole blood, germline DNA was also extracted. A constant-region primer served to make TCR beta cDNA from roughly 540 ng total RNA. Library construction for TCR beta comprised three nested multiplex PCR rounds performed with slightly modified ARM-PCR. A C-beta reverse primer and TRBV1-TRBV30 forward primers served in each of the first two PCR rounds, at 9 to 10 cycles apiece. One entry per CDR3 protein, called by TCRdb with MiXCR from the multiplex PCR reads. The sample includes fewer than 250,000 distinct CDR3 sequences, 65% of them seen just once. The sequencing sample was made of peripheral blood. Receptors originate from a woman aged 55-70 years with primary liver carcinoma and hepatitis B virus infection.

In the case of this clonotype: At one end the junction does not follow the germline gene, possibly because of a read error. This rearrangement joins TRBV6-5 to TRBJ1-2; weak D call: TRBD1 (5 bases). CDR3 length: 12 amino acids. Germline lookup yields CDR1 MNHEY and CDR2 SVGAGI. CDR3 in amino acids: CASCYSGNGYTF. The CDR3 nucleotides are TGTGCCAGCTGTTACTCAGGGAATGGCTACACCTTC.

This clonotype was recorded a few times. The rearrangement uses TRBV28 and TRBJ1-5; 10 positions match TRBD1. Looked up from germline, CDR1 is MDHEN and CDR2 is SYDVKM. V lost 6 bases to trimming and J lost 7 bases; unmatched junction nucleotides: 9. This CDR3 contains 15 residues. The CDR3 nucleotides are TGTGCCAGCAGCTCTCCGACAGGGGGCGTACAGCCCCAGCATTTT. It yields the protein CASSSPTGGVQPQHF. Complete variable domain (other parts from reference TRBV28 and TRBJ1-5): DVKVTQSSRYLVKRTGEKVFLECVQDMDHENMFWYRQDPGLGLRLIYFSYDVKMKEKGDIPEGYSVSREKKERFSLILESASTNQTSMYLCASSSPTGGVQPQHFGDGTRLSIL.

A remark on this clonotype: Lacking the conserved final phenylalanine or tryptophan, this CDR3 likely reflects a read error. This rearrangement joins TRBV6-6 to TRBJ2-2; 7 nucleotides line up with TRBD2. V trimming: 2 bases; J trimming: 4 bases; junction bases outside the gene matches: 7. This CDR3 is 16 amino acids long. The V gene's germline CDR1 is MNHNY and CDR2 SVGAGI (reference sequence). CDR3 DNA: TGTGCCAGCAGTTACCCAGCGGGAAAGAGCACCGGGGAGCTGTTTATT. It specifies CASSYPAGKSTGELFI.

This clonotype was seen ten or more times. The chain couples TRBV6-5 to TRBJ2-7; 8 nucleotides line up with TRBD2. Looked up from germline, CDR1 is MNHEY and CDR2 is SVGAGI. This CDR3 is 14 amino acids long. V shed 2 bases and J 5 bases; nucleotides not matched to a gene: 5. The CDR3 loop reads CASSYGTGGNEQYF. The CDR3 nucleotides read TGTGCCAGCAGTTACGGAACGGGGGGGAACGAGCAGTACTTC.

This clonotype was recorded at least ten times. The V and J genes are TRBV6-5 and TRBJ2-3, with D possibly TRBD1 on 5 matching bases. This CDR3 spans 18 amino acids. V was cut by 4 bases and J by 0 bases, with 20 bases left in between. Germline CDR1 and CDR2: MNHEY and SVGAGI. CDR3 nucleotides: TGTGCCAGCAGTTTCCGCGCTAGGGGCTTTTCTAGCACAGATACGCAGTATTTT. Residues: CASSFRARGFSSTDTQYF.

The chain carries TRBV7-8 and TRBJ2-7; maybe TRBD1 (5 bases). V dropped 5 bases and J dropped 2 bases, with 10 bases sitting between them. This CDR3 is built from 13 residues. Germline loops: CDR1 SGHVS, CDR2 FQNEAQ. This CDR3 reads CASSRCRAYEQYF. CDR3 DNA sequence: TGTGCCAGCAGCCGTTGCAGGGCCTACGAGCAGTACTTC. Complete variable domain (other parts from reference TRBV7-8 and TRBJ2-7): GAGVSQSPRYKVAKRGQDVALRCDPISGHVSLFWYQQALGQGPEFLTYFQNEAQLDKSGLPSDRFFAERPEGSVSTLKIQRTQQEDSAVYLCASSRCRAYEQYFGPGTRLTVT.

A note on this clonotype: The junction departs from germline at one end; a sequencing error may be responsible. The rearrangement uses TRBV12-3 or TRBV12-4 and TRBJ1-5; D remains ambiguous. This CDR3 has 15 residues. The CDR3 DNA follows: TGTACCAGCAGCGGGGATATTTATAGGAATCAGCCCCAGCATTTT. Translated, it gives CTSSGDIYRNQPQHF.

This clonotype was counted a few times. A much more abundant neighbour one base away suggests this may be a read error. The rearrangement joins TRBV7-8 to TRBJ2-5; D may be TRBD1 or TRBD2 (5 bases each). Germline V gene lookup returns CDR1 SGHVS and CDR2 FQNEAQ. CDR3 length equals 15 residues. The germline V and J ends were trimmed by 5 bases and 7 bases, with 20 bases remaining between them. CDR3 in amino acids: CASSRLRGVGVTQYF. DNA of the CDR3: TGTGCCAGCAGCCGACTGCGAGGGGTGGGAGTGACCCAGTACTTC.

As for this clonotype: The conserved final phenylalanine or tryptophan is absent from the CDR3, which likely points to a read error. This chain uses TRBV30 with TRBJ1-2, with 10 bases that match TRBD1. The CDR3 loop spans 15 amino acids. Germline CDR1 and CDR2: GTSNPN and SVGIG (reference sequence). V shed 5 bases and J 4 bases; nucleotides not matched to a gene: 10. For the CDR3, the DNA is TGTGCCTGGGCCGGGACAGGGGCCATGCTCTATGGCTACACCGTC. Translating it yields CAWAGTGAMLYGYTV.

The chain has TRBV6-4 and TRBJ2-1; TRBD2 matches at 8 bases. V dropped 0 bases and J dropped 7; count of bases not matched to a gene: 8. Germline V gene lookup returns CDR1 MRHNA and CDR2 SNTAGT. The CDR3 runs 16 residues. For the CDR3, the DNA is TGTGCCAGCAGTGACTCGTCCGCGGGAGGCGGAAATGAGCAGTTCTTC. Protein: CASSDSSAGGGNEQFF.

In the case of this clonotype: The junction departs from germline at one end; a sequencing error may be responsible. In nucleotides, the CDR3 is TGTGCCAGCAGCCTCGGGGGCGGGACAGGGCGCACAGATATGCAGTATTTT. It encodes CASSLGGGTGRTDMQYF. This rearrangement joins TRBV7-8 to TRBJ2-3; 9 nucleotides match TRBD1. CDR1 and CDR2 (germline): SGHVS, FQNEAQ. This CDR3 has 17 residues.

V is TRBV29-1 and J is TRBJ1-2; weak D call: TRBD1 (5 bases). CDR1 SQVTM and CDR2 ANQGSEA come from the germline V gene. The CDR3 loop spans 15 amino acids. Between the trimmed V and J ends, which lost 8 bases and 4 bases, there was a span of 23 bases. The CDR3 region has the DNA TGCAGCTATTGGGGCCCCTCGGAGAGCCTCTATGGCTACACCTTC. Protein: CSYWGPSESLYGYTF.

This clonotype was seen once. The V gene is TRBV20-1, the J gene TRBJ2-7, with D perhaps TRBD2 (5 bases). The CDR3 has 12 residues. Germline-derived CDR1 and CDR2 are DFQATT and SNEGSKA (reference sequence). Trimming removed 4 bases from V and 6 bases from J, with 13 bases in between. CDR3 region: CSAKTSGCEQYF. DNA of the CDR3: TGCAGTGCTAAGACATCGGGGTGCGAGCAGTACTTC.

Details on this clonotype: A junction boundary mismatches the germline segment, possibly from a read error. The V and J genes are TRBV7-9 and TRBJ1-6, with unresolved D. CDR3 length equals 12 residues. Per germline, CDR1 SEHNR and CDR2 FQNEAQ (reference sequence). The CDR3, as DNA: TGTGCCAGCGGCTTCGGGGATTCACCCCTCCACTTT. Its protein product is CASGFGDSPLHF.